The TCR beta chain described here comes from a study of shared clonotypes between healthy human individuals (dated by TCRdb to 2018 to 2021). With regard to the full study: The cohort included three men and a couple of women between 18 and 49 years of age. For each donor, three plates each were used for CD4 naive and CD4 memory, two plates were used for CD8 naive, and one plate was used for CD8 memory. Blood TCR repertoires of five healthy adults were deeply sequenced to estimate repertoire size and the extent of clonotype sharing between individuals. To increase sequencing depth and limit assay-specific biases, different laboratories used diverse techniques to prepare libraries and sequence TCR repertoires. Between about 0.94 and 10 billion PBMCs per donor were obtained by leukapheresis. What the research found in general, with its limitations: Sharing across a few donors was observed for around 4.8% of naive CD4, less than 4% of naive CD8, 2% to 2.5% of memory CD4, and over 0.3% of memory CD8 clonotypes. Because the study included only a small number of donors, the genetic and exposure-history diversity represented was limited. Naive subsets generally had larger estimated clonotype richness than memory subsets. Rarefaction of sorted-subset datasets indicated incomplete sequencing despite the large sequencing depth. Compared with non-shared clonotypes, the clonotypes found in all four sorted-subset donors had higher generation probabilities. Sampling was limited to blood, and TCR repertoires in tissue likely differ from TCR repertoires in blood. Based on pairwise subsampling, the degree of clonotype sharing among donors was expected to be affected by sequencing depth.

TCR CDR3 regions were amplified from genomic DNA by multiplex PCR using the deep immunoSEQ assay. For each cell subset, the extracted genomic DNA was distributed evenly across all wells of several immunoSEQ 96-well plates, and each plate served as one replicate. For sorted subsets, approximately 200 ng of genomic DNA, equivalent to around 31,000 T cell genomes, went into each replicate PCR. Purified libraries were quantified with a Qubit 3.0 fluorometer, sized on a Bioanalyzer 2100, and re-quantified with the KAPA Library Quantification kit. A separate single-read 150-cycle Illumina NextSeq 550 flow cell was used to sequence each immunoSEQ 96-well plate. Per the original workflow: Because the immunoSEQ output held only junctional sequences and lacked quality scores, the filtering could not match the filtering applied to full-length reads. To assign V/J genes and CDR3, sequences were annotated using PyIR, a Python wrapper for IgBLAST v1.9, with IMGT germline references. Reads with weak V/J assignments (E-value above 1e-6), missing CDR3, stop codons, out-of-frame junctions, or ambiguous translated residues were removed. V3J clonotypes were defined by identical inferred V gene, J gene, and CDR3 amino acid sequence. The percentage overlap between two repertoires was calculated by dividing the number of shared unique clonotypes by the size of the smaller repertoire. Richness of each repertoire was evaluated using RTK rarefaction, the Chao1 estimator, and Recon v2.1 estimates of unobserved clonotypes. For all TCRbeta clonotypes obtained by the gDNA method from several donors, generation probabilities were computed with OLGA. The immuneACCESS repertoire file appears here via TCRdb, limited to in-frame rearrangements. These files lack a portion of the clones; in checked studies, under half of the deficit traces to unresolved V genes, and the cause of the others is not known. D and trimming come from the DNA, and the V and J calls and clone size come from that table. For this sample the table gives about 1 million clones, of which around 74% were detected only once. The ten most abundant clones make up approximately 1.5% of the sample.

Trimming takes 4 bases off V and 0 bases off J; junction bases not matched to a gene: 5. Looking up the germline V gene yields CDR1 SGHVS and CDR2 FNYEAQ. Measured from the cysteine to the phenylalanine, the CDR3 is 16 residues long. Left in the record is the CDR3 DNA by itself, 48 bases read in frame from the first base. Donors were healthy HIV-negative adults with no recently reported acute infections or vaccinations. All donors were Caucasian adults living in Nashville, Tennessee, USA. CD4+ T cells were enriched by magnetic negative selection; naive cells were then positively selected on CD45RA, and the negative fraction formed the memory subset. After blood collection by leukapheresis, PBMCs were isolated using Ficoll-Histopaque density gradient centrifugation and then cryopreserved in the vapor phase of liquid nitrogen. Analytical flow cytometry was used to check the purity and quantity of every magnetically sorted T cell population. From each sorted fraction, genomic DNA was isolated and quantified by UV absorbance on a Nanodrop 2000c.

Regarding this clone: Its antigen remains undetermined. The input lacks base qualities; no much larger clone sits a single base away.

The V gene is TRBV7-6 and the J gene is TRBJ2-3, with 9 junctional bases fitting TRBD2. Sample: memory CD4+ T cells sorted from blood. In light of the paper, this sample's cell subset or site label describes: CD45RA-negative fraction. The TCR was taken from a man aged 18 to 30 in good health. The base sequence is TGTGCCAGCAGCTCCCTAGCGGGACTTAGCACAGATACGCAGTATTTT. This codes for CASSSLAGLSTDTQYF.